This T cell receptor (beta chain) derives from a study of cytomegalovirus exposure and HLA in healthy donors. Overall study findings and caveats: According to the study, 150 to 200 TCR beta chains were cytomegalovirus-associated.

Separate from the approximately 670-subject first cohort, the 120-subject validation cohort was the one that the donors belonged to. Germline-derived CDR1 and CDR2 are LNHNV and YYDKDF (reference sequence). V was pared by 5 bases and J by 4 bases, with 3 bases of the junction left unmatched. The CDR3 runs to 15 residues. This clone appeared a few times. Its cognate antigen is unknown. TCRdb's table, derived via immunoSEQ multiplex PCR, lists solely in-frame clones and lacks some. The data show 300,000 to 400,000 clones, 75% to 90% seen once. The TCR sequence derives from a woman aged 18-30 years in good health and CMV-seronegative. Input material: PBMCs. The chain links TRBV15 to TRBJ2-1; 12 nucleotides match TRBD2. The DNA for the CDR3 is TGTGCCACCAGCGGAACTAGCGGGGGGTACAATGAGCAGTTCTTC. Residues: CATSGTSGGYNEQFF.